The 22 T cell receptor beta chains in this list originate from one sample, sequenced in a study of blood T cell repertoires in COVID-19 (dated by TCRdb to 2018 to 2020). The receptor library was made with the immunoSEQ multiplex PCR assay. TCRdb re-hosts the immuneACCESS table, in-frame sequences only. Its copies lack some clones; in the studies checked, an unresolved V gene accounts for under half of them, and the cause for the rest is not known. This sample gives fewer than 110,000 clones in total; approximately 90% of them show up just once. The ten largest clonotypes hold roughly 17% of the sample. Sequences were obtained from peripheral blood. Source of these receptors: a man aged 45 to 65 with acute or convalescent COVID-19.

This chain links TRBV21-1 with TRBJ2-5; the table's D call of TRBD2 was not tested on the DNA. TRBV21-1 is labeled a pseudogene. The CDR3 totals 14 residues. CDR3 loop: CASSKSAHVETQYF. As DNA, the CDR3 is TGTGCCAGCAGCAAAAGCGCCCACGTAGAGACCCAGTACTTC.

The chain uses TRBV7-9 and TRBJ2-1; D possibly corresponds to TRBD2 (5 bases). The V gene lost 4 bases and the J gene lost 0 bases, with 16 bases spanning the gap. The CDR3 spans 17 residues. Per germline, CDR1 SEHNR and CDR2 FQNEAQ (reference sequence). The CDR3 coding sequence is TGTGCCAGCAGCTCCCCCCCGGGGTCTTACTCCTACAATGAGCAGTTCTTC. Its protein product is CASSSPPGSYSYNEQFF.

This clone came up once. V usage is TRBV4-3 and J usage is TRBJ2-5; D remains ambiguous. This CDR3 contains 13 residues. Germline V CDR1 and CDR2: LGHNA, YSLEER. The germline V and J ends were trimmed by 4 bases and 5 bases, with 11 bases remaining between them. Here the CDR3 reads CASSRVSRETQYF. CDR3 DNA sequence: TGCGCCAGCAGCCGCGTGTCCAGGGAGACCCAGTACTTC.

As regards this clone: The conserved final phenylalanine or tryptophan is absent from the CDR3, which likely points to a read error. J is TRBJ1-2 and V is TRBV7-2; no clear D gene. The germline V gene has CDR1 SGHTA and CDR2 FQGNSA. V was shortened by 3 bases and J by 0 bases, with 11 bases between the two germline ends. This CDR3 spans 15 amino acids. This chain's CDR3 is CASSFSVKSNYGYTL. The DNA of the CDR3 is TGTGCCAGCAGCTTTAGCGTGAAATCTAACTATGGCTACACCCTC.

This chain links TRBV7-6 with TRBJ1-4; D is ambiguous. CDR3 length: 14 residues. Germline CDR1 and CDR2: SGHVS and FNYEAQ. V was cut by 2 bases and J by 10 bases, with 14 bases left in between. The CDR3 nucleotides are TGTGCCAGCAGCTTATTGGGTCGGGTAGGAAAACTGTTTTTT. Encoded protein: CASSLLGRVGKLFF.

The chain employs TRBV6-6 and TRBJ2-2; weak D call: TRBD1 (5 bases). Germline CDR1 is MNHNY and CDR2 is SVGAGI (reference sequence). Trimming removed 5 bases at V and 8 bases at J, with 12 bases between. The CDR3 is 13 residues long. The CDR3 loop is CASSTQGKGELFF. The CDR3 DNA reads TGTGCCAGCAGTACCCAGGGAAAGGGGGAGCTGTTTTTT.

This clone was seen a handful of times. The chain carries TRBV12-3 or TRBV12-4 and TRBJ1-1; D not resolved. The CDR3 totals 13 residues. Trimming took 2 bases from V and 3 from J, leaving 7 bases between them. CDR3 protein: CASSLTEYTEAFF. The CDR3 DNA sequence: TGTGCCAGCAGTTTAACAGAGTACACTGAAGCTTTCTTT.

This sequence joins TRBV19 and TRBJ1-2, with a possible D match to TRBD1 (5 bases). The CDR3 runs to 13 residues. The V gene's germline CDR1 is LNHDA and CDR2 SQIVND (reference sequence). V was trimmed by 7 bases and J by 8 bases, leaving 17 bases between them. CDR3 DNA: TGTGCCAGTACCTGGGACTGGCGGGGGGGCTACACCTTC. Its protein is CASTWDWRGGYTF.

This rearrangement joins TRBV28 to TRBJ2-6; 8 bases fit TRBD2. V was clipped by 7 bases and J by 2 bases; unmatched bases: 10. Germline assignment: CDR1 MDHEN and CDR2 SYDVKM. The CDR3 covers 17 residues. The chain's CDR3 is CASTIRGGPPGANVLTF. CDR3 bases: TGTGCCAGCACTATCCGGGGGGGGCCGCCTGGGGCCAACGTCCTGACTTTC.

V is TRBV28 and J is TRBJ1-2; D is undetermined. The germline CDR1 and CDR2 sequences are MDHEN and SYDVKM. The V end was cut by 9 bases, the J end by 4 bases, with 12 bases between. CDR3 size: 12 residues. The CDR3 loop reads CASKGGVYGYTF. CDR3 DNA: TGTGCCAGTAAAGGAGGAGTCTATGGCTACACCTTC.

The rearrangement uses TRBV7-2 and TRBJ2-3; D is unresolved. Germline lookup yields CDR1 SGHTA and CDR2 FQGNSA. CDR3 length equals 13 residues. V was clipped by 1 base and J by 3 bases, with 5 bases between them. The CDR3: CASSLGSTDTQYF. The CDR3 nucleotides are TGTGCCAGCAGCTTAGGTTCTACAGATACGCAGTATTTT.

The V gene is TRBV19, the J gene TRBJ2-2; possibly TRBD1 for D (6 bases). In germline, CDR1 is LNHDA, CDR2 SQIVND (reference sequence). This CDR3 spans 18 amino acids. The V and J ends lost 4 bases and 0 bases respectively, with 18 bases between them. This chain's CDR3 is CASSRPPGHGTNTGELFF. In nucleotides, the CDR3 is TGTGCCAGTAGTAGGCCCCCGGGACACGGAACGAACACCGGGGAGCTGTTTTTT.

V is TRBV5-1 and J is TRBJ1-6; the D is unclear. This CDR3 has 13 amino acids. Germline CDR1 reads SGHRS; CDR2 reads YFSETQ. Trimming shortened V by 4 bases and J by 4 bases, and 6 bases separated the two germline ends. The CDR3: CASSVDYNSPLHF. CDR3 coding DNA: TGCGCCAGCAGCGTAGATTATAATTCACCCCTCCACTTT. Filled out from reference TRBV5-1 and TRBJ1-6, the complete variable domain reads KAGVTQTPRYLIKTRGQQVTLSCSPISGHRSVSWYQQTPGQGLQFLFEYFSETQRNKGNFPGRFSGRQFSNSRSEMNVSTLELGDSALYLCASSVDYNSPLHFGNGTRLTVT.

The chain combines TRBV12-5 with TRBJ2-7; 11 bases agree with TRBD1. The CDR3 is 14 amino acids. The germline CDR1 and CDR2 sequences are LGHNT and FRNRAP. The V segment lost 4 bases and the J segment 3 bases; nucleotides outside the gene matches: 2. CDR3 loop: CASGSGTGGYEQYF. CDR3 nucleotides: TGTGCTAGTGGTTCGGGGACAGGGGGCTACGAGCAGTACTTC.

The chain's CDR3 is CASSYNGLQTDTQYF. DNA for the CDR3: TGTGCCAGCAGTTACAATGGACTCCAAACAGATACGCAGTATTTT. The chain links TRBV6-5 to TRBJ2-3; D may be TRBD2 (5 bases). Germline V gives CDR1 MNHEY, CDR2 SVGAGI. This CDR3 spans 15 amino acids. The V gene lost 2 bases and the J gene lost 3 bases, with 12 bases spanning the gap.

CDR3 residues: CASSTGTGNQPQHF. The DNA of the CDR3 is TGTGCCAGCAGTACTGGGACAGGCAATCAGCCCCAGCATTTT. The chain joins TRBV6-5 to TRBJ1-5; 7 positions agree with TRBD1. The junction had 3 bases not matched to a gene; V was cut back by 5 bases and J by 2 bases. CDR3 size: 14 residues. Germline CDR1 is MNHEY and CDR2 is SVGAGI.

V gene TRBV5-4 combines with J gene TRBJ1-1, with unresolved D. CDR3 length: 11 amino acids. Looked up from germline, CDR1 is SGHNT and CDR2 is YYREEE (reference sequence). The V end lost 4 bases, the J end lost 7 bases, and 8 bases lay between the germline ends. CDR3 protein: CASSQDFEAFF. For the CDR3, the DNA is TGTGCCAGCAGCCAGGATTTTGAAGCTTTCTTT.

The rearrangement uses TRBV5-6 and TRBJ2-2; 10 bases line up with TRBD2. Trimming at V came to 4 bases and at J to 4 bases, leaving 10 bases not matched to a gene. The CDR3 runs 17 residues. Germline loops: CDR1 SGHDT, CDR2 YYEEEE. In DNA form, the CDR3 reads TGTGCCAGCAGCCCCTTGAGCGGGGGGGCATTCACCGGGGAGCTGTTTTTT. Translated: CASSPLSGGAFTGELFF. Based on the CDR3 plus reference TRBV5-6 and TRBJ2-2, the full variable domain is DAGVTQSPTHLIKTRGQQVTLRCSPKSGHDTVSWYQQALGQGPQFIFQYYEEEERQRGNFPDRFSGHQFPNYSSELNVNALLLGDSALYLCASSPLSGGAFTGELFFGEGSRLTVL.

V is TRBV14 and J is TRBJ1-2; D ambiguous. The V and J ends lost 0 bases and 8 bases respectively, with 10 bases between them. The CDR3 sequence is 13 residues long. Germline V CDR1 and CDR2: SGHDN, FVKESK. The CDR3 protein is CASSQDARRGYTF. CDR3 in DNA: TGTGCCAGCAGCCAAGATGCCCGGCGGGGCTACACCTTC. Full variable domain (missing parts from reference TRBV14 and TRBJ1-2): EAGVTQFPSHSVIEKGQTVTLRCDPISGHDNLYWYRRVMGKEIKFLLHFVKESKQDESGMPNNRFLAERTGGTYSTLKVQPAELEDSGVYFCASSQDARRGYTFGSGTRLTVV.

This chain uses TRBV5-1 with TRBJ1-1; no firm D call. CDR3 length equals 13 residues. Germline V gives CDR1 SGHRS, CDR2 YFSETQ. Trimming removed 0 bases from V and 1 base from J, with 4 bases in between. CDR3: CASSLASNTEAFF. The DNA for the CDR3 is TGCGCCAGCAGCTTGGCCTCGAACACTGAAGCTTTCTTT.

V is TRBV7-6 and J is TRBJ1-6, with 9 bases lining up with TRBD1. The CDR3 is 16 amino acids. Germline-derived CDR1 and CDR2 are SGHVS and FNYEAQ. The J segment lost 2 bases and the V segment lost 5 bases, leaving 4 bases of the junction unmatched. The CDR3 nucleotides are TGTGCCAGCAGCCCACAGGGGGCAACCTATAATTCACCCCTCCACTTT. Protein product: CASSPQGATYNSPLHF.

V is TRBV15 and J is TRBJ2-3; D remains ambiguous. This CDR3 is 13 amino acids long. Germline V gene sequence: CDR1 LNHNV, CDR2 YYDKDF (reference sequence). V was pared by 3 bases and J by 5 bases, with 9 bases between. The CDR3, as DNA: TGTGCCACCAGCAGGGTCGGAGAAGATACGCAGTATTTT. Amino acids: CATSRVGEDTQYF.